Included here is one TCR beta chain sequence, with context. What it recognizes is unknown. The entry originates in a study of blood T cells in healthy people across ages. V trimming: 3 bases; J trimming: 0 bases; junction bases outside the gene matches: 8. CDR1 and CDR2 (germline): KGHSH, LQKENI. CDR3 length: 18 residues. Study-level points and caveats: Relative to aged donors, long-lived donors carried more naive CD4+ cells and displayed higher diversity.

A second 7 to 11 cycle PCR used barcoded and J-beta primers. TCRdb independently ran MiXCR on the 5' RACE reads; one entry per CDR3 protein. The top ten hold 3% to 4% of the sample, which has a few hundred thousand distinct CDR3 sequences, about a quarter seen once. These same records also appear under a second study, on T cells of mothers and their children.

The chain couples TRBV18 to TRBJ2-3; 11 bases line up with TRBD2. This TCR came from a boy aged 2-15 years in good health. The sequenced material came from blood. The CDR3 reads CASSPIVLAGASTDTQYF. CDR3 DNA: TGTGCCAGCTCACCCATAGTACTAGCGGGAGCTAGCACAGATACGCAGTATTTT.